The TCR beta chain under discussion was sequenced for a study of T cells after yellow fever vaccination. TCRdb reprocessed the 5' RACE reads via MiXCR and lists one record per CDR3 protein. Of around 590,000 distinct CDR3 sequences listed, around an eighth are singletons. Germline-derived CDR1 and CDR2 are MGHDK and SYGVNS. CDR3 length: 13 residues. This clonotype came up many times. One end of the junction varies from germline; a read error may be responsible. The chain has TRBV25-1 and TRBJ1-6; the D is unclear. The sequenced sample was PBMCs, obtained on the day of the yellow fever booster vaccination. The TCR comes from a man aged 30 to 45 who received the YFV17D yellow fever vaccine. DNA of the CDR3: TGTGCCACCAGTACAAAGTATAATTCACCCCTCCACTTT. Amino acids: CATSTKYNSPLHF.